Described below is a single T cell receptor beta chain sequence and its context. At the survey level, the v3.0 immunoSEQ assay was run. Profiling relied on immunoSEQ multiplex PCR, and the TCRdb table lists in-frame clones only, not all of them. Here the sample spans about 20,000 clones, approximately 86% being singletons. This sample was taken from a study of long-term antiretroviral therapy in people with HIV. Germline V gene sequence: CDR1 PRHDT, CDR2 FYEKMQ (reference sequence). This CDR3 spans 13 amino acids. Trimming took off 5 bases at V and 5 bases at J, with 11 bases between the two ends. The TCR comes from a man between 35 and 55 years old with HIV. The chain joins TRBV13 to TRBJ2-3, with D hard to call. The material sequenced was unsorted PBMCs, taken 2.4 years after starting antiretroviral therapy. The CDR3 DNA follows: TGTGCCAGCAGCCCAAGGGTGGGAGATACGCAGTATTTT. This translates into CASSPRVGDTQYF.